Listed below are T cell receptor beta chains from one sample, sequenced in a study of T cells in Graves' hyperthyroidism and ophthalmopathy. MiXCR was run by TCRdb on the multiplex PCR reads, yielding one entry per CDR3 protein. The data contain around 270,000 distinct CDR3 sequences, about 19% of them singletons. The sample comprised blood. These receptors all stem from a man in his forties or fifties with Graves' ophthalmopathy. Each CDR3 is given with its conserved first and last residue. The D gene is left open where the match is weak. Size is omitted from some rows. Given values are once, few, many or a class for expanded clones.

clone_size | d_call | j_call | v_call | cdr3_aa | cdr3_nt
. | TRBD2 | TRBJ2-1 | TRBV2 | CASSDWKSGRALGYSYNEQFF | TGTGCCAGCAGTGACTGGAAGAGCGGGAGGGCTTTAGGGTACTCCTACAATGAGCAGTTCTTC
many | . | TRBJ1-5 | TRBV28 | CASTINRGPNQPQHF | TGTGCCAGCACCATAAACCGGGGACCCAATCAGCCCCAGCATTTT
many | . | TRBJ2-7 | TRBV4-1 | CASSPIYTGLSYEQYF | TGCGCCAGCAGCCCAATTTACACAGGGCTCTCCTACGAGCAGTACTTC
many | . | TRBJ1-5 | TRBV18 | CASSPSGAQQPQHF | TGTGCCAGCTCACCATCCGGGGCGCAACAGCCCCAGCATTTT
. | TRBD1 | TRBJ1-1 | TRBV5-1 | CASRGTGTGGNTEAFF | TGCGCCAGCAGAGGAACTGGGACAGGGGGAAACACTGAAGCTTTCTTT
many | . | TRBJ1-2 | TRBV2 | CASSYKSRAYAYGYTF | TGTGCCAGCAGCTACAAGTCCCGGGCCTACGCCTATGGCTACACCTTC
. | . | TRBJ2-1 | TRBV28 | CASSPPQGRLVQFF | TGTGCCAGCAGCCCTCCTCAGGGGCGATTGGTGCAGTTCTTC
many | . | TRBJ2-2 | TRBV6-1 | CASSYGANTGELFF | TGTGCCAGCAGTTACGGGGCAAACACCGGGGAGCTGTTTTTT
. | . | TRBJ1-6 | TRBV27 | CASSSDRKNNSPLHF | TGTGCCAGCAGTTCGGACAGAAAGAATAATTCACCCCTCCACTTT
many | . | TRBJ1-4 | TRBV30 | CACKRDFNEKLFF | TGTGCCTGCAAAAGGGACTTTAATGAAAAACTGTTTTTT
few | TRBD1 | TRBJ2-1 | TRBV10-3 | CAIRMDRGASEQFF | TGTGCCATCAGAATGGACAGGGGCGCAAGTGAGCAGTTCTTC
few | TRBD1 | TRBJ2-2 | TRBV2 | CASSLMDRGTGELFF | TGTGCCAGCAGTCTTATGGACAGGGGCACCGGGGAGCTGTTTTTT
many | . | TRBJ2-2 | TRBV2 | CASSDASSTGELFF | TGTGCCAGCAGTGATGCTAGTTCCACCGGGGAGCTGTTTTTT
. | TRBD2 | TRBJ2-3 | TRBV15 | CATSTLHTTSTDGVRDTQYF | TGTGCCACCAGCACACTCCATACGACTAGCACAGATGGAGTAAGAGATACGCAGTATTTT
many | TRBD1 | TRBJ2-2 | TRBV20-1 | CSAGRDRGNTGELFF | TGCAGTGCTGGACGGGACAGGGGGAACACCGGGGAGCTGTTTTTT
. | TRBD1 | TRBJ2-1 | TRBV6-5 | CAGSFWDRAGYEQFF | TGTGCCGGCAGTTTCTGGGACAGGGCGGGTTATGAGCAGTTCTTC
. | . | TRBJ1-6 | TRBV19 | CASSIDGGSPLHF | TGTGCCAGTAGTATTGACGGGGGTTCACCCCTCCACTTT
few | TRBD2 | TRBJ2-2 | TRBV7-3 | CASSLTSGLRELFF | TGTGCCAGCAGCCTGACTAGCGGCCTTCGGGAGCTGTTTTTT
few | . | TRBJ2-1 | TRBV9 | CASSEQGSSYNEQFF | TGTGCCAGCAGCGAACAGGGCAGCTCCTACAATGAGCAGTTCTTC
. | . | TRBJ1-2 | TRBV3-1 | CASRDRTYGYTF | TGTGCCAGCAGGGACAGAACTTATGGCTACACCTTC
few | . | TRBJ2-2 | TRBV5-6 | CASSFLRPNTGELFF | TGTGCCAGCAGCTTCCTGAGACCGAACACCGGGGAGCTGTTTTTT
many | . | TRBJ1-5 | TRBV20-1 | CSAPPGYSNQPQHF | TGCAGTGCTCCTCCGGGGTATAGCAATCAGCCCCAGCATTTT
. | TRBD2 | TRBJ2-7 | TRBV6-1 | CASSEAGLGAGGPGEQYF | TGTGCCAGCAGTGAAGCTGGGCTTGGAGCGGGAGGGCCGGGGGAGCAGTACTTC
few | . | TRBJ2-1 | TRBV11-3 | CASSIDPYNEQFF | TGTGCCAGCAGCATTGACCCGTACAATGAGCAGTTCTTC
many | . | TRBJ2-3 | TRBV5-6 | CASNSGVDTQYF | TGTGCCAGCAACTCAGGGGTCGATACGCAGTATTTT
. | . | TRBJ2-3 | TRBV4-2 | CASSQDRDLTGTDTQYF | TGTGCCAGCAGCCAGGACCGGGACCTTACAGGCACAGATACGCAGTATTTT
many | TRBD1 | TRBJ1-2 | TRBV12-3/TRBV12-4 | CASSLSDRGRGYGYTF | TGTGCCAGCAGTCTCTCGGACAGGGGTCGAGGCTATGGCTACACCTTC
few | . | TRBJ1-1 | TRBV14 | CASSHPDPPGAFF | TGTGCCAGCAGCCATCCCGACCCCCCGGGAGCTTTCTTT
many | . | TRBJ2-5 | TRBV30 | CAWTKTGFQETQYF | TGTGCCTGGACCAAGACAGGATTCCAAGAGACCCAGTACTTC
many | . | TRBJ1-1 | TRBV18 | CASSPPGGVMNTEAFF | TGTGCCAGCTCACCACCGGGGGGTGTGATGAACACTGAAGCTTTCTTT
few | . | TRBJ1-6 | TRBV6-5 | CASSFTQGWNSPLHF | TGTGCCAGCAGTTTCACACAGGGCTGGAATTCACCCCTCCACTTT
. | . | TRBJ2-1 | TRBV29-1 | CSVEGHNEQFF | TGCAGCGTTGAGGGGCACAATGAGCAGTTCTTC
. | . | TRBJ1-2 | TRBV20-1 | CSARDLSGKAFYGYTF | TGCAGTGCTAGAGATCTAAGTGGGAAGGCGTTCTATGGCTACACCTTC
many | TRBD2 | TRBJ2-7 | TRBV20-1 | CSARDRLALEQYF | TGCAGTGCTAGAGACCGACTAGCCCTCGAGCAGTACTTC
many | . | TRBJ2-1 | TRBV30 | CAWSDGNGYNEQFF | TGTGCCTGGAGTGACGGGAACGGATACAATGAGCAGTTCTTC
many | . | TRBJ2-7 | TRBV9 | CASSVGPGPEYEQYF | TGTGCCAGCAGCGTAGGTCCGGGACCGGAGTACGAGCAGTACTTC
. | . | TRBJ1-1 | TRBV29-1 | CSVEQGQNTEAFF | TGCAGCGTTGAACAGGGACAGAACACTGAAGCTTTCTTT
. | . | TRBJ2-7 | TRBV6-1 | CASSGRGGYEQYF | TGTGCCAGCAGTGGAAGGGGAGGCTACGAGCAGTACTTC
. | . | TRBJ2-5 | TRBV6-1 | CASSERACQGGETQYF | TGTGCCAGCAGTGAACGGGCTTGTCAGGGGGGGGAGACCCAGTACTTC
. | . | TRBJ2-2 | TRBV11-2 | CASSLPKSGAFGNTGELFF | TGTGCCAGCAGCTTACCCAAGTCGGGAGCGTTCGGGAACACCGGGGAGCTGTTTTTT
many | TRBD2 | TRBJ2-7 | TRBV5-1 | CASRVGGTGYEQYF | TGCGCCAGCAGAGTGGGAGGGACCGGCTACGAGCAGTACTTC
many | . | TRBJ2-1 | TRBV6-1 | CASRDLGIYNEQFF | TGTGCCAGCAGGGATCTCGGTATCTACAATGAGCAGTTCTTC
. | . | TRBJ2-2 | TRBV5-1 | CASSAPGTTGELFF | TGCGCCAGCAGCGCCCCAGGGACCACCGGGGAGCTGTTTTTT
. | TRBD2 | TRBJ2-3 | TRBV20-1 | CSADESGREYTDTQYF | TGCAGTGCTGATGAAAGCGGGAGGGAATACACAGATACGCAGTATTTT
. | . | TRBJ1-5 | TRBV30 | CAWKGAQGSQPQHF | TGTGCCTGGAAAGGGGCACAGGGAAGTCAGCCCCAGCATTTT
. | . | TRBJ2-1 | TRBV7-9 | CASSLGLWDFSYNEQFF | TGTGCCAGCAGCTTAGGCTTATGGGACTTCTCCTACAATGAGCAGTTCTTC
many | TRBD2 | TRBJ2-5 | TRBV28 | CASSFGRFQREQETQYF | TGTGCCAGCAGTTTTGGGCGGTTCCAGCGGGAGCAAGAGACCCAGTACTTC
. | TRBD1 | TRBJ2-1 | TRBV4-1 | CASSLGQGFYNEQFF | TGCGCCAGCAGCCTTGGACAGGGGTTCTACAATGAGCAGTTCTTC
few | TRBD1 | TRBJ2-7 | TRBV19 | CASSIRDRDTYEQYF | TGTGCCAGTAGTATCCGGGACAGGGACACCTACGAGCAGTACTTC
. | . | TRBJ2-1 | TRBV18 | CASSPLVTDNEQFF | TGTGCCAGCTCACCACTAGTCACTGACAATGAGCAGTTCTTC
. | . | TRBJ2-1 | TRBV20-1 | CSARDWGHGSYNEQFF | TGCAGTGCTAGAGATTGGGGGCATGGCTCCTACAATGAGCAGTTCTTC
few | . | TRBJ2-7 | TRBV20-1 | CSARIDTYEQYF | TGCAGTGCTAGAATCGACACCTACGAGCAGTACTTC
many | . | TRBJ2-7 | TRBV28 | CASSETGFSSYEQYF | TGTGCCAGCAGTGAGACAGGTTTCTCCTCCTACGAGCAGTACTTC
. | . | TRBJ2-3 | TRBV20-1 | CSAESQNRVPDTQYF | TGCAGTGCGGAGAGTCAAAACAGGGTTCCAGATACGCAGTATTTT
few | . | TRBJ2-4 | TRBV28 | CASSFRPITARRENIQYF | TGTGCCAGCAGTTTTCGGCCAATTACAGCAAGGAGGGAAAACATTCAGTACTTC